This TCR beta chain derives from a study of identifying expanded T cells in peripheral blood. Study-wide findings and caveats: Technical replicates showed around 1.2 changed clones; two weeks roughly 15; four weeks 19. Two-week clone count variance significantly increased as total template count grew.

During the collection period, no donor immune events like infections were recorded. In the case of this clone: The target antigen is unknown.

Clones were read by immunoSEQ multiplex PCR, and TCRdb kept only the in-frame ones, dropping some. The repertoire holds over 100,000 clones, with approximately 90% as singletons. The germline V gene has CDR1 MNHEY and CDR2 SVGAGI. The CDR3 spans 15 residues. V shed 2 bases and J 7 bases; nucleotides not matched to a gene: 8. The specimen was blood. The chain is built from TRBV6-5 and TRBJ2-3; 8 positions agree with TRBD2. The sequence derives from a person aged 18-69 years in good health. The CDR3 loop reads CASSYGASGQNTQYF. The CDR3 DNA reads as TGTGCCAGCAGTTACGGGGCTAGCGGGCAAAATACGCAGTATTTT.